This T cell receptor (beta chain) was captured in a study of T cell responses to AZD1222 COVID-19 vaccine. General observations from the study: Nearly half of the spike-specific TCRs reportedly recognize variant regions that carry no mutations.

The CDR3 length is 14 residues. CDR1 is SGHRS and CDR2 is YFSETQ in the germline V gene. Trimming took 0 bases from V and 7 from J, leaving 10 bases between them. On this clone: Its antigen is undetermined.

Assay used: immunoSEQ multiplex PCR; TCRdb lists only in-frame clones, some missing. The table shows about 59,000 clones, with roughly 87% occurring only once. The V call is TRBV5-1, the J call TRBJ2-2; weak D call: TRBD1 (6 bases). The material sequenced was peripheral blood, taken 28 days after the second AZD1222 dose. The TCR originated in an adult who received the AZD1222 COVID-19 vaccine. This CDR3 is CASSLGQAHGELFF. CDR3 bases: TGCGCCAGCAGCTTGGGACAGGCCCACGGGGAGCTGTTTTTT.